This T cell receptor beta chain was observed in a study of shared clonotypes between healthy human individuals. Germline V lookup: CDR1 SEHNR, CDR2 FQNEAQ (reference sequence). V was shortened by 0 bases and J by 7 bases, with 7 bases between the two germline ends. This CDR3 comprises 12 residues. Concerning this clone: Its antigen is unknown. This specimen includes other DNA sequences encoding the same CDR3.

The table came from immunoSEQ multiplex PCR; TCRdb's copy has only in-frame clones and leaves some out. Of about a million clones in the sample, around three quarters were seen once. Study-wide results and limits: A reduction in generation probabilities was seen for non-shared clonotypes relative to those shared by all four donors.

There were only Caucasian adults among the donors, and all lived in Nashville, Tennessee. This TCR came from a man aged 18-30 years in good health. Some clones in this sample may be carry-over from other donors' samples. The specimen was memory CD4+ T cells from PBMCs. Subset noted: CD45RA-negative fraction. The J gene is TRBJ2-7, the V gene TRBV7-9; D unclear. Here the CDR3 DNA reads TGTGCCAGCAGCTTAGCGCTTGGAGAGCAGTACTTC. As protein: CASSLALGEQYF.